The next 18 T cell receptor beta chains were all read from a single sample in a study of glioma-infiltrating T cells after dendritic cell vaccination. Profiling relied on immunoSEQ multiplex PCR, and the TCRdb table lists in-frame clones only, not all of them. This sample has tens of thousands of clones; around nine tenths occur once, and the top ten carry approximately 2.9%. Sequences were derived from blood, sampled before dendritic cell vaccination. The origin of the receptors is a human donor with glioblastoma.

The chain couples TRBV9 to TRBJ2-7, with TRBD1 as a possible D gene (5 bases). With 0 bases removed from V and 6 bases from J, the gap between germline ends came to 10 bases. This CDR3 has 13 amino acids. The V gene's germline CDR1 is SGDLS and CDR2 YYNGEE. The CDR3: CASSVESRGEQYF. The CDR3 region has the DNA TGTGCCAGCAGCGTAGAATCAAGGGGCGAGCAGTACTTC.

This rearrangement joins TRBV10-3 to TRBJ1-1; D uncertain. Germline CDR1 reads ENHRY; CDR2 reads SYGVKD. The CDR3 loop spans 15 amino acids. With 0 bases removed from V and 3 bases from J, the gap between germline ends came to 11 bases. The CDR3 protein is CAISESGRRDTEAFF. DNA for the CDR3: TGTGCCATCAGTGAGTCCGGGCGGCGGGACACTGAAGCTTTCTTT.

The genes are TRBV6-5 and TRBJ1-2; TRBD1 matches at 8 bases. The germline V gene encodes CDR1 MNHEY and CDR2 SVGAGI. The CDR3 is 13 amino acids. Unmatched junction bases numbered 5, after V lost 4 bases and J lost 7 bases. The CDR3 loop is CASSLDREAGYTF. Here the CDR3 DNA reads TGTGCCAGCAGTTTGGACAGGGAGGCTGGCTACACCTTC.

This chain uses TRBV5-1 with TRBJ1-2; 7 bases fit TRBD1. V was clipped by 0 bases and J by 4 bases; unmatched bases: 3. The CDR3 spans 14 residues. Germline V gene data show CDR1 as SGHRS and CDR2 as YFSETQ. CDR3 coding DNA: TGCGCCAGCAGCTTGGATCAGGGGGGCTATGGCTACACCTTC. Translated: CASSLDQGGYGYTF. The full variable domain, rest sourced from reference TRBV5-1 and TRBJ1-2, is KAGVTQTPRYLIKTRGQQVTLSCSPISGHRSVSWYQQTPGQGLQFLFEYFSETQRNKGNFPGRFSGRQFSNSRSEMNVSTLELGDSALYLCASSLDQGGYGYTFGSGTRLTVV.

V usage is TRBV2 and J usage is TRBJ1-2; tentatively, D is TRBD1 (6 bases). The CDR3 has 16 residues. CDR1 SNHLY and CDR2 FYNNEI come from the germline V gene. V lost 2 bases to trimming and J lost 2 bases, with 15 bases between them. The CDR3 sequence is CASSERGVTGNYGYTF. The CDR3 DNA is TGTGCCAGCAGTGAAAGAGGGGTGACAGGAAACTATGGCTACACCTTC.

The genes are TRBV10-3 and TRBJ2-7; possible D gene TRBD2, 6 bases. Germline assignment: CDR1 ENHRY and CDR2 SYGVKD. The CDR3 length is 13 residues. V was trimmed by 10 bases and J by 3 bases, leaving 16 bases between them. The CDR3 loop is CATLEGRGYEQYF. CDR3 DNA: TGTGCCACCCTGGAGGGCCGGGGCTACGAGCAGTACTTC.

The CDR3 reads CAISERGGQGSEQYF. As DNA, the CDR3 is TGTGCCATCAGTGAGAGAGGGGGACAGGGCTCCGAGCAGTACTTC. The rearrangement joins TRBV10-3 to TRBJ2-7; TRBD1 agrees at 9 bases. V lost 2 bases to trimming and J lost 6 bases; unmatched junction nucleotides: 8. CDR3 length equals 15 residues. Germline V lookup: CDR1 ENHRY, CDR2 SYGVKD.

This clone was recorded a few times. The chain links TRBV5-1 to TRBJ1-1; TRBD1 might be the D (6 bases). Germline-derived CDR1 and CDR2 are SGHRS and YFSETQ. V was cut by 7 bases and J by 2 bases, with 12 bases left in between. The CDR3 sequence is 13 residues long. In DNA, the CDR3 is TGCGCCAGCTCGGGGGGGGCAAACACTGAAGCTTTCTTT. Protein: CASSGGANTEAFF.

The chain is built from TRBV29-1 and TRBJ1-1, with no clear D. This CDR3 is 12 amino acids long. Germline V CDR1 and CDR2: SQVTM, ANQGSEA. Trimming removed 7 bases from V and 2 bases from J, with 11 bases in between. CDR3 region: CSGRGPNTEAFF. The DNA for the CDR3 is TGCAGCGGAAGAGGGCCTAACACTGAAGCTTTCTTT.

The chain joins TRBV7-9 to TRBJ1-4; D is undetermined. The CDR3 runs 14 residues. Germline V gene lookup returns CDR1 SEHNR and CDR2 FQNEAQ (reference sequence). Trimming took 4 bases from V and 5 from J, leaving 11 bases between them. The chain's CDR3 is CASSSPGSNEKLFF. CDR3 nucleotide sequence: TGTGCCAGCAGCTCTCCAGGTTCCAATGAAAAACTGTTTTTT.

CDR3 nucleotides: TGCGCCAGCAGGGCAGGACAGGGGCCTTACGAGCAGTACTTC. Its protein product is CASRAGQGPYEQYF. The chain joins TRBV5-1 to TRBJ2-7; TRBD1 agrees at 9 bases. Germline assignment: CDR1 SGHRS and CDR2 YFSETQ. V lost 5 bases, J lost 4 bases, and 7 bases stayed unmatched. This CDR3 comprises 14 residues.

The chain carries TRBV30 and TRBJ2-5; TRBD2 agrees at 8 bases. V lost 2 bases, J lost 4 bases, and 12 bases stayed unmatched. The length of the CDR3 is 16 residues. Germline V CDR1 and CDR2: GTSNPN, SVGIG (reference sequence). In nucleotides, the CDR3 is TGTGCCTGGAGTCCGGGGGTAAGCGGGAGTGGAGAGACCCAGTACTTC. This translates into CAWSPGVSGSGETQYF.

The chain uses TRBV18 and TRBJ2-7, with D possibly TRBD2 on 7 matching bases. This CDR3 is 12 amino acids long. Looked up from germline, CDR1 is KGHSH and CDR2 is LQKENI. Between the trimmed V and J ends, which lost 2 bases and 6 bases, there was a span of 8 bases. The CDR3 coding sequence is TGTGCCAGCTCACCAGCGGGGGCCGAGCAGTACTTC. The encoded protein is CASSPAGAEQYF.

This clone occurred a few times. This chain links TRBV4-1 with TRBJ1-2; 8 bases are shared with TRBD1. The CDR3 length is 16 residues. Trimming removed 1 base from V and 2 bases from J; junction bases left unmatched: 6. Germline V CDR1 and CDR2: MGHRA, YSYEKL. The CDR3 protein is CASSQGHRTGNYGYTF. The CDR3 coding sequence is TGCGCCAGCAGCCAAGGACACCGGACAGGGAACTATGGCTACACCTTC.

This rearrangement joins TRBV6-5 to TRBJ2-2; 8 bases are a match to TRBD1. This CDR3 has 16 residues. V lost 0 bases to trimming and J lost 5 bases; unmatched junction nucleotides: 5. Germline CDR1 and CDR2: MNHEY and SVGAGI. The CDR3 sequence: CASSYSGRGLTGELFF. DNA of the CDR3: TGTGCCAGCAGTTACTCGGGCAGGGGGCTAACCGGGGAGCTGTTTTTT.

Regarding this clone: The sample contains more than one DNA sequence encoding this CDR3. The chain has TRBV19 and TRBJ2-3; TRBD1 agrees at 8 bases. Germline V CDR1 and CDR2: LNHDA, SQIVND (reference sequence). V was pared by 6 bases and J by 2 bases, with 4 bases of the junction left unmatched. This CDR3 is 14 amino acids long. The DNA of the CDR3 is TGTGCCAGTAGGGGGGGACAGGCCACAGATACGCAGTATTTT. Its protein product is CASRGGQATDTQYF.

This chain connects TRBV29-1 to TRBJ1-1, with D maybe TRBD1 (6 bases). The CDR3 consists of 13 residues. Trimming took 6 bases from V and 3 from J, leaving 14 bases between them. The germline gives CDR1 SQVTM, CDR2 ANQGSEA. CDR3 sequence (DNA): TGCAGCGTCAGTGTAGGGGGGGACACTGAAGCTTTCTTT. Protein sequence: CSVSVGGDTEAFF.

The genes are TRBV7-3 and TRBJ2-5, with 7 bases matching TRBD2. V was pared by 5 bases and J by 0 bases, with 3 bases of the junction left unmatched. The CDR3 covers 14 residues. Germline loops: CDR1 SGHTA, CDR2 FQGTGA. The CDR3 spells CASSPAGDQETQYF. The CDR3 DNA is TGTGCCAGCAGCCCCGCGGGGGACCAAGAGACCCAGTACTTC.